This T cell receptor beta chain was identified during a study of blood T cells in healthy people across ages (dated by TCRdb to about 2015). With regard to the full study: In model experiments, template switching captured roughly one uniquely barcoded TCR beta cDNA molecule for every two T cells. To track age-related changes in TCR beta repertoire diversity, the study relied on deep sequencing normalized with unique cDNA molecular identifiers. Donors were grouped into four age groups: young (average roughly 17 years), middle-aged (about 38), aged (roughly 62) and long-lived (approximately 82). To avoid experimental bias, donors of different ages were distributed randomly across sequencing lanes. Two additional independent replicas of 1 million unique cDNA reads from the same blood draw were analyzed for two donors (one aged 18 to 30 and one aged 80 or older). Study-wide findings and limitations: The percentage of naive T cells measured by flow cytometry correlated strongly with observed TCR beta diversity. Estimates of total diversity based on one million sequenced T cells were considered lower bounds and underestimates. Compared with the aged group, more naive CD4+ T cells, fewer expanded clones and increased TCR diversity were shown by the long-lived group, suggesting age selection. Observed TCR beta diversity per million T cells fell roughly linearly with age, and a significant reduction was already apparent by age roughly 40. Conclusive comparison of naive and antigen-experienced compartments was prevented by the profiling of bulk unsorted PBMCs. The CMV infection status of donors was not known, potentially confounding age-related changes in expanded clonotypes.

Systemically healthy Caucasian individuals from Russia, about 38 in total and aged about 6 to 95 years, were included as donors. Around 9.7 milliliters of peripheral blood were collected from each donor into EDTA-treated Vacutainer tubes. Ficoll-Paque density-gradient centrifugation was used to isolate PBMCs, with at least 6 million obtained per sample. Trizol reagent was used to extract total RNA from the PBMCs, yielding at least 6 micrograms per sample. For every donor, flow cytometry on a PBMC aliquot measured the percentage of naive CD45RAhigh/CD27high T cells. The protocol used for the library was 5' RACE. Sequenced on an Illumina HiSeq 2500. A second PCR of roughly 7 to 12 cycles was run with a J-beta primer mix and a sample-barcoded 5' primer. Each TCR beta cDNA molecule received a unique molecular identifier from a template-switch 5' adaptor carrying 12 random nucleotides. At least 2.5 million CDR3-containing paired-end reads were obtained from each sample. The Mint cDNA synthesis kit, primed by a TRBC-specific oligonucleotide, was used to synthesize first-strand cDNA from all RNA. After uracil-DNA glycosylase treatment, a first 18-cycle PCR used universal primers M1SS and BC2_uni_R on all cDNA. Processing in the source paper ran as follows. Each sample was normalized by randomly selecting 1 million high-quality reads, each carrying a distinct molecular identifier. Reads with shared molecular identifiers were discarded instead of being binned into consensus sequences. CDR3 identification, clonotype clustering and error correction used MiTCR with a Q25 quality threshold and the strictest error-elimination algorithm. A nonparametric unseen species model using Euler transformation provided a lower-bound estimate of total TCR beta diversity. TCRdb reanalyzed the raw reads on its own, using fastp at Q25 for trimming and MiXCR for clone calling, and kept in-frame beta chains. Duplicate CDR3 protein sequences are folded into a single record with the most common DNA and genes. The V and J calls follow TCRdb's processing rather than the paper's. This sample comprises hundreds of thousands of distinct CDR3 sequences, around 48% of them detected only once. Of the sample, around an eighth falls within the top ten clones.

Note on this clonotype: Its antigen has not been determined. No base-level quality is on record; no much larger clone is a single base apart.

The sequenced material came from blood. This TCR came from a man aged 30-40 years in good health.

The DNA is TGTGCCAGCAGTTTAATTATCTCACAATACAATGAGCAGTTCTTC. The translation is CASSLIISQYNEQFF. The chain employs TRBV28 and TRBJ2-1, with no confidently assigned D gene. Relative to germline, V is 2 bases shorter and J is 4 bases shorter, with 12 bases between their ends. CDR1 MDHEN and CDR2 SYDVKM were looked up in the germline V gene. The CDR3 numbers 15 residues from cysteine through phenylalanine. Left in the record is the CDR3 DNA by itself, 45 bases read in frame from the first base.